This T cell receptor beta chain was obtained from a study of blood T cell repertoires in COVID-19. This CDR3 comprises 15 residues. Germline CDR1 reads SGHDN; CDR2 reads FVKESK. The ends lost 4 bases at V and 5 bases at J; junction bases unmatched: 7. Only in-frame clones appear in the TCRdb table, and some are missing; sequencing was by immunoSEQ multiplex PCR. The sample includes around 80,000 clones, 70% to 85% of them seen just once. The chain combines TRBV14 with TRBJ2-1, with TRBD2 identical over 8 bases. Sequencing was carried out using peripheral blood. This TCR came from a man aged 45 to 65 with active or convalescent COVID-19. CDR3 in DNA: TGTGCCAGCAGCCGAAGCGGGGGTCCCAACAATGAGCAGTTCTTC. It codes for CASSRSGGPNNEQFF.